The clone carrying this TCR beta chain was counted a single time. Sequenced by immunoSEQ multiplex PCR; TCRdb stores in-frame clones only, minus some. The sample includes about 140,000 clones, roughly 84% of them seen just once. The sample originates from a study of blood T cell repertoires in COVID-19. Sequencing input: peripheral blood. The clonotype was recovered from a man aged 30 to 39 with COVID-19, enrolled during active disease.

The CDR3 coding sequence is TGTGCCAGCAGTGGAGGGGTAGCGGGAGCGGCCTACAATGAGCAGTTCTTC. Residues: CASSGGVAGAAYNEQFF. V is TRBV6-1 and J is TRBJ2-1; 9 nucleotides line up with TRBD2. V was pared by 4 bases and J by 2 bases, with 9 bases of the junction left unmatched. In germline, CDR1 is MNHNS, CDR2 SASEGT. This CDR3 has 17 residues.